This T cell receptor beta chain was identified during a study of T cell repertoires in ileal Crohn's disease. Time point noted: neoterminal ileum biopsy at postoperative endoscopy, about 6 months after surgery. In its sample, this clone was seen once. Data came from immunoSEQ multiplex PCR; TCRdb stores just in-frame clones and leaves some out. The table shows more than 10,000 clones, with approximately 80% occurring only once. CDR1 MGHRA and CDR2 YSYEKL come from the germline V gene. CDR3 length: 14 amino acids. V lost 4 bases and J lost 5; bases outside the gene matches: 7. Sequencing used ileal tissue. The receptor's source is an adult with Crohn's disease. The chain carries TRBV4-1 and TRBJ1-1, with 7 bases lining up with TRBD1. The CDR3 DNA sequence: TGCGCCAGCAGCCGCCGGGACAGTTGGACTGAAGCTTTCTTT. This encodes CASSRRDSWTEAFF.